This T cell receptor (beta chain) was captured by sequencing in a study of prognosis after radiotherapy for stage I lung cancer. The wider study: Deemed medically inoperable were all patients with non-small cell lung cancer. Study-level points and caveats: Frequencies of TRBV and TRBJ gene use reportedly varied by whether patients had metastases.

This clonotype is categorized as medium-sized. Its target is not known. From genomic DNA, TCR beta CDR3 was amplified by two-round multiplex PCR. First-round PCR amplification was performed with primers specific to each TRBV and TRBJ gene. TCRdb processed the multiplex PCR reads anew with MiXCR; each CDR3 protein has one entry. The repertoire consists of some 30,000 distinct CDR3 sequences, with about 43% occurring once and the leading ten covering about 17%. The receptor's source is a donor of 50 years or more with non-small cell lung cancer. This material consisted of PBMCs, taken before or after stereotactic body radiation therapy (not recorded which).

In DNA, the CDR3 is TGTGCCAGCAGTGAAGTGGTGGACGGGGAGCTGTTTTTT. As protein: CASSEVVDGELFF. The chain carries TRBV2 and TRBJ2-2, with D unresolved. CDR1 is SNHLY, CDR2 FYNNEI, per germline. This CDR3 has 13 residues. Trimming pared 1 base from V and 7 bases from J, leaving 7 bases between.